The clone carrying this T cell receptor (beta chain) has only one observation. What it binds is not known. V dropped 8 bases and J dropped 9 bases, with 13 bases sitting between them. Germline CDR1 is MNHEY and CDR2 is SVGAGI. The CDR3 is 12 residues long. After autologous stem cell transplantation all patients relapsed, and prior brentuximab vedotin exposure differed between cohorts. The sample is drawn from a study of PD-1 blockade in classical Hodgkin lymphoma. General observations from the study: Patients were excluded if nivolumab began under 1 year after ASCT (the autologous transplant). Why the repertoires differ is still unclear, perhaps disease activity or prior therapy. Only CD4+ TCR diversity, not CD8+, had risen significantly by C4D1.

Libraries were prepared by immunoSEQ multiplex PCR; TCRdb keeps only in-frame clonotypes and omits some of them. The table shows about 86,000 clones, with 89% occurring only once. The chain has TRBV6-5 and TRBJ2-2; TRBD2 is a possible D gene (5 bases). This clonotype was sampled from a human donor with classical Hodgkin lymphoma. The sample consisted of peripheral blood mononuclear cells (PBMCs), taken before the second cycle of nivolumab. The DNA of the CDR3 is TGTGCCAGCTCTGGACTCAGCCGGGAGCTGTTTTTT. Translation gives CASSGLSRELFF.